This T cell receptor (beta chain) was captured by sequencing in a study of CD8+ T cells in alopecia areata. Findings and caveats of the study: Scalp clonality, along with expanded CD8+ clones among the top 100, was significantly decreased by tofacitinib. Numerous clones, expanded in lesions, remained in scalp and blood during tofacitinib. Sequencing of scalp tissue also captures the resident alphabeta T cells of normal skin.

This CDR3 is 16 amino acids long. Germline V CDR1 and CDR2: LGHNA, YSLEER. The V and J ends lost 2 bases and 5 bases respectively, with 18 bases between them. Sequencing templates came from extracted RNA that was reverse transcribed into cDNA. The repertoire was sequenced with immunoSEQ multiplex PCR; TCRdb's copy has only in-frame clones and lacks some. The table includes some 200,000 clones, under 60% detected once. A word on this clone: Antigen specificity is unknown.

The treatment denotes: oral pan-JAK inhibitor, 5-10 mg twice daily. Lesional scalp punch biopsies and peripheral blood were collected from alopecia areata patients. Sequenced here: CD4+ T cells sorted from blood, sampled at week 4, from a patient treated with tofacitinib. V gene TRBV4-3 combines with J gene TRBJ1-2; no firm D call. The sequence derives from a human donor with alopecia areata. The CDR3 region has the DNA TGCGCCAGCAGCCAAACGGTCCGGGCCGCTACGTATGGCTACACCTTC. It specifies CASSQTVRAATYGYTF.